This T cell receptor beta chain was obtained from a study of CD8+ T cells in alopecia areata. Turning to the study itself: For the treated group, dosing was oral tofacitinib at 5 to 10 mg twice daily.

The CDR3 consists of 14 residues. With V trimmed by 3 bases and J by 8 bases, 6 bases remained unmatched. Germline assignment: CDR1 MGHRA and CDR2 YSYEKL. Study-wide results and limits: Sequencing of scalp tissue also captures the resident alphabeta T cells of normal skin. Patients shared TCRs less clearly than mice did, possibly for HLA-related reasons.

This clone has more than one count but fewer than ten. Its matching antigen is unknown. The authors extracted RNA and reverse transcribed it into cDNA as the sequencing template. The table came from immunoSEQ multiplex PCR; TCRdb's copy has only in-frame clones and leaves some out. The sample lists 150,000 or so clones; around 49% were seen once. The source was CD8+ T cells sorted from blood, collected at week 0. This rearrangement joins TRBV4-1 to TRBJ2-1; the match to TRBD2 covers 8 bases. The sequence came from a human donor with alopecia areata. Here the CDR3 DNA reads TGCGCCAGCAGCCATCCGGGGGGGCTGGATGAGCAGTTCTTC. Its translation: CASSHPGGLDEQFF.